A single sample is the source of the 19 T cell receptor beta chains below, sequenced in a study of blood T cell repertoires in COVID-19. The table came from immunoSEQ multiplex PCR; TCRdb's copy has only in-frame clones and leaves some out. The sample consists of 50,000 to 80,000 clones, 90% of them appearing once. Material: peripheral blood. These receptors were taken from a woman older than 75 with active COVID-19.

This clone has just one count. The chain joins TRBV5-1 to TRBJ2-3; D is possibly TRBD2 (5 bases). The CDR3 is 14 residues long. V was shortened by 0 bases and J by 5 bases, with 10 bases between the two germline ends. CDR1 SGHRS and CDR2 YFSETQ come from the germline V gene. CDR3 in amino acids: CASSLGLAGDTQYF. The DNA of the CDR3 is TGCGCCAGCAGCTTGGGGCTAGCTGGAGATACGCAGTATTTT.

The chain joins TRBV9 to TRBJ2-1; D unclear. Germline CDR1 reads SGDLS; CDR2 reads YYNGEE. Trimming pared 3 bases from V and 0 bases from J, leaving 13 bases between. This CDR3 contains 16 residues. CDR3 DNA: TGTGCCAGCAGCGCTCGAATTGAGAGCTCCTACAATGAGCAGTTCTTC. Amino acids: CASSARIESSYNEQFF.

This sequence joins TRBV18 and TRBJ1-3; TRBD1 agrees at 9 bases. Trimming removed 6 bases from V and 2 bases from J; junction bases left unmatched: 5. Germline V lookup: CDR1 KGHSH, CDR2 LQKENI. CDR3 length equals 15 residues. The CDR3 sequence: CASSQQGAAGNTIYF. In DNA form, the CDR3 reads TGTGCCAGCTCCCAACAGGGGGCTGCTGGAAACACCATATATTTT.

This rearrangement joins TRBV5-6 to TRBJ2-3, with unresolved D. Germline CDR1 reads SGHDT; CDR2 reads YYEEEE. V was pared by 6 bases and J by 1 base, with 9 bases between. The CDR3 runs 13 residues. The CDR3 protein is CASTLGGTDTQYF. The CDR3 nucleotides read TGTGCCAGCACCCTAGGCGGCACAGATACGCAGTATTTT.

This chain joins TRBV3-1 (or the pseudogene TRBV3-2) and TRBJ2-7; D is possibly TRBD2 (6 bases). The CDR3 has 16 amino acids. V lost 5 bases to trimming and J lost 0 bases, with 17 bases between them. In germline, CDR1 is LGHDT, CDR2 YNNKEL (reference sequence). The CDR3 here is CASSSVSSGPSYEQYF. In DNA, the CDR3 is TGTGCCAGCAGCTCCGTTTCCAGCGGGCCCTCCTACGAGCAGTACTTC.

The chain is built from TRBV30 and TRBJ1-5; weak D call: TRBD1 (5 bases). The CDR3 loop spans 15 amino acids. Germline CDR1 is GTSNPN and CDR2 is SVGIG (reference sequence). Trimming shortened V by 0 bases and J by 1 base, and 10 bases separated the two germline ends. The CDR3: CAWSVRGLSNQPQHF. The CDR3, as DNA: TGTGCCTGGAGTGTAAGGGGCTTAAGCAATCAGCCCCAGCATTTT.

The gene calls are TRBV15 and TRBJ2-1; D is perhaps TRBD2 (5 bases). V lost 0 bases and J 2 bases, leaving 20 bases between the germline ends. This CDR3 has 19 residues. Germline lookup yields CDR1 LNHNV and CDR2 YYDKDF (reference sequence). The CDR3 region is CATSRDLRASQWAYNEQFF. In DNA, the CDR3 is TGTGCCACCAGCAGAGATTTGAGGGCCTCTCAATGGGCCTACAATGAGCAGTTCTTC.

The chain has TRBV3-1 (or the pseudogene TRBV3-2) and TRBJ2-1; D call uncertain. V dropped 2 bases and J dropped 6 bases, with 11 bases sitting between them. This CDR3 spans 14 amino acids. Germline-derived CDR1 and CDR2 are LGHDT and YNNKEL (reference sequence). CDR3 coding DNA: TGTGCCAGCAGCCAAACGCTAGTAAGCAATGAGCAGTTCTTC. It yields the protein CASSQTLVSNEQFF.

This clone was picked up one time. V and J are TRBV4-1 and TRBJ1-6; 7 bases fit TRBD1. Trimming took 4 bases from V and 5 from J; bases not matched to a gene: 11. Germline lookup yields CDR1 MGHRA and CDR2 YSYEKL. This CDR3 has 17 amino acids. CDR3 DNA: TGCGCCAGCAGCCGAGACAGGGCGGTCAGGGATAATTCACCCCTCCACTTT. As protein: CASSRDRAVRDNSPLHF.

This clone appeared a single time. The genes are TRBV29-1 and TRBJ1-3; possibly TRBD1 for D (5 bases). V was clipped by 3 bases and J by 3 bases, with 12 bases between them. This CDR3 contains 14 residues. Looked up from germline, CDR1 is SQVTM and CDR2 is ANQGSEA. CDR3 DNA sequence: TGCAGCGTTGACAGCCAGGGTGATGGAAACACCATATATTTT. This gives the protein CSVDSQGDGNTIYF.

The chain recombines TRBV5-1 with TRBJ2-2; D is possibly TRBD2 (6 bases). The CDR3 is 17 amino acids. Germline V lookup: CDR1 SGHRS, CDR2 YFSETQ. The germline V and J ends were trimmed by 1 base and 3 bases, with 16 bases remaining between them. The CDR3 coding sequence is TGCGCCAGCAGCTTGCGGTCCTGGGGGGACTACACCGGGGAGCTGTTTTTT. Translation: CASSLRSWGDYTGELFF.

CDR3 sequence: CAGAQGGFNEKLFF. The CDR3 nucleotides read TGTGCCGGAGCCCAGGGGGGTTTTAATGAAAAACTGTTTTTT. The chain carries TRBV6-5 and TRBJ1-4, with 7 bases fitting TRBD1. Germline CDR1 MNHEY, CDR2 SVGAGI. The J segment lost 4 bases and the V segment lost 11 bases, leaving 10 bases of the junction unmatched. The CDR3 length is 14 residues.

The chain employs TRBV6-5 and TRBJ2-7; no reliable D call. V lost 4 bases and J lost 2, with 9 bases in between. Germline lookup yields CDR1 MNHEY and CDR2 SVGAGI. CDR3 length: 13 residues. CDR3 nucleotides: TGTGCCAGCAGTTTCGCAGGCACCTACGAGCAGTACTTC. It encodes CASSFAGTYEQYF.

The CDR3 sequence: CASSQTGVESPLHF. CDR3 nucleotide sequence: TGTGCCAGCAGCCAGACAGGGGTGGAATCACCCCTCCACTTT. The chain uses TRBV5-4 and TRBJ1-6; 8 nucleotides line up with TRBD1. The CDR3 is 14 residues long. The germline V gene encodes CDR1 SGHNT and CDR2 YYREEE (reference sequence). V shed 4 bases and J 10 bases; nucleotides not matched to a gene: 7.

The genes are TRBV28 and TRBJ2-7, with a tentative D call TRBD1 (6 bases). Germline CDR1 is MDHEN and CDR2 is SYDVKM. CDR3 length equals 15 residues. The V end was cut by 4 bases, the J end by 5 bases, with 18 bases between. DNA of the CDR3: TGTGCCAGCAGTTCCTCCCCCAGGGGCAGGAACGAGCAGTACTTC. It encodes CASSSSPRGRNEQYF.

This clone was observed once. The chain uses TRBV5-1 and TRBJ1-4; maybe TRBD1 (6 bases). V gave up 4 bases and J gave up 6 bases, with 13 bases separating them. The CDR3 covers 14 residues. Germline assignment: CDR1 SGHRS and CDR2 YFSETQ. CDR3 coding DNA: TGCGCCAGCAGCAAGACAGGTGACGATGAAAAACTGTTTTTT. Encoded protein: CASSKTGDDEKLFF.

CDR3 nucleotides: TGTGCCAGCAGTTACTCGGCGGTATACGAGCAGTACGTC. It encodes CASSYSAVYEQYV. The V call is TRBV6-6, the J call TRBJ2-7; D is unresolved. The CDR3 sequence is 13 residues long. Per the germline V gene, CDR1 is MNHNY and CDR2 is SVGAGI (reference sequence). Trimming removed 0 bases at V and 4 bases at J, with 7 bases between.

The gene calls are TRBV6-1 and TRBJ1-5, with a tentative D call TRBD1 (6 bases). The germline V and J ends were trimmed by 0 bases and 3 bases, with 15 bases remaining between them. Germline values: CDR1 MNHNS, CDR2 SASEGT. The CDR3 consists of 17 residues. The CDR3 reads CASSEALGRGTNQPQHF. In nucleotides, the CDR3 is TGTGCCAGCAGTGAAGCGTTGGGCAGGGGTACCAATCAGCCCCAGCATTTT.

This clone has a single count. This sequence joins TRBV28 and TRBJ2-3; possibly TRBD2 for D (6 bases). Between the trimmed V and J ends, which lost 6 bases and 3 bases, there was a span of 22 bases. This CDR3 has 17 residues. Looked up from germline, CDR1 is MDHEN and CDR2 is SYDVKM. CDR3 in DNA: TGTGCCAGCAGGGGGGGTTCGTCGGGAGTCAGTACAGATACGCAGTATTTT. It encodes CASRGGSSGVSTDTQYF.